This TCR beta chain came from a study of blood T cell repertoires in COVID-19. Study background: The study drew acute and convalescent COVID-19 samples from the United States, Italy and Spain.

During active infection, Seattle patients enrolled and were then monitored through disease. CDR3 length: 14 residues. Trimming took off 5 bases at V and 1 base at J, with 12 bases between the two ends. Per germline, CDR1 MNHEY and CDR2 SMNVEV (reference sequence). Clones were read by immunoSEQ multiplex PCR, and TCRdb kept only the in-frame ones, dropping some. The sample lists about 160,000 clones, about 92% occurring once. V and J are TRBV27 and TRBJ2-7; no clear D gene. The source is a woman in her fifties or sixties with COVID-19, enrolled during active disease. The specimen was peripheral blood. CDR3 DNA sequence: TGTGCCAGCAGTCCACGCCTATCTTCCTACGAGCAGTACTTC. Protein product: CASSPRLSSYEQYF.